The T cell receptor (beta chain) described here comes from a study of cytomegalovirus exposure and HLA in healthy donors. Study-level findings and limits: Later on, a genetic analysis was performed. It linked a missense variant in DCLRE1C with V- and J-gene trimming of TCR beta. TCR beta chains numbering approximately 150 were designated cytomegalovirus-associated.

CDR1 is MNHNY, CDR2 SVGAGI, per germline (reference sequence). The CDR3 contains 12 residues. Deletions cut 7 bases from V and 0 bases from J, with 6 bases between. As concerns this clone: The target antigen is unknown.

The PCR had 60 Vbeta and 13 Jbeta primers. Produced via immunoSEQ multiplex PCR; TCRdb's table is partial and in-frame only. There are over 100,000 clones in the sample; 81% occur only once, and under 2.5% lies in the top ten. The clonotype originates from a woman younger than 45 in good health and CMV-seronegative. The rearrangement joins TRBV6-6 to TRBJ1-1; D unclear. The sample consisted of PBMCs. CDR3 amino acids: CASTAMNTEAFF. CDR3 coding DNA: TGTGCCAGCACCGCGATGAACACTGAAGCTTTCTTT.